Each of the 10 T cell receptor beta chains below was sequenced from the same sample in a study of shared clonotypes between healthy human individuals. Repertoires were generated with immunoSEQ multiplex PCR, while TCRdb's copy carries only in-frame clones and drops some. The sample has around 2.5 million clones; under 95% are singletons. The sequencing input was naive CD4+ T cells from PBMCs. Subset meaning: CD45RA+ positively selected. The receptors come from a man younger than 35 in good health. Some clones in this sample may be carry-over from other donors' samples.

The V gene is TRBV29-1, the J gene TRBJ2-5; D ambiguous. The V gene's germline CDR1 is SQVTM and CDR2 ANQGSEA. The CDR3 has 12 residues. V gave up 0 bases and J gave up 5 bases, with 7 bases separating them. In DNA, the CDR3 is TGCAGCGTTGAAGATTCGCAGGAGACCCAGTACTTC. Translating gives CSVEDSQETQYF. The full variable domain, with the rest looked up from reference TRBV29-1 and TRBJ2-5, is SAVISQKPSRDICQRGTSLTIQCQVDSQVTMMFWYRQQPGQSLTLIATANQGSEATYESGFVIDKFPISRPNLTFSTLTVSNMSPEDSSIYLCSVEDSQETQYFGPGTRLLVL.

Regarding this clone: Other DNA variants within this sample encode the same CDR3. This chain links TRBV9 with TRBJ1-1; D call uncertain. The germline gives CDR1 SGDLS, CDR2 YYNGEE. The CDR3 length is 16 residues. V shed 2 bases and J shed 0 bases, with 14 bases lying between them. The CDR3 DNA reads TGTGCCAGCAGCGTCATGGGGTCGAGTATGAACACTGAAGCTTTCTTT. Its translation: CASSVMGSSMNTEAFF.

The genes are TRBV28 and TRBJ1-2, with D hard to call. V lost 5 bases and J 4 bases, leaving 11 bases between the germline ends. This CDR3 region has 13 residues. Germline CDR1 MDHEN, CDR2 SYDVKM. CDR3 sequence: CASSEGPSYGYTF. CDR3 sequence (DNA): TGTGCCAGCAGTGAGGGCCCTTCCTATGGCTACACCTTC.

The genes are TRBV5-8 and TRBJ2-3; the D is unclear. CDR3 length: 12 amino acids. Looked up from germline, CDR1 is SGHTS and CDR2 is YDEGEE. The germline V and J ends were trimmed by 0 bases and 10 bases, with 9 bases remaining between them. In DNA form, the CDR3 reads TGTGCCAGCAGCTTGGTGGGTGTGGCGCAGTATTTT. Translated: CASSLVGVAQYF. The entire variable domain, with the rest obtained from reference TRBV5-8 and TRBJ2-3, is as follows: EAGVTQSPTHLIKTRGQQATLRCSPISGHTSVYWYQQALGLGLQFLLWYDEGEERNRGNFPPRFSGRQFPNYSSELNVNALELEDSALYLCASSLVGVAQYFGPGTRLTVL.

The chain uses TRBV4-1 and TRBJ2-1; 10 nucleotides align to TRBD2. The J segment lost 4 bases and the V segment lost 5 bases, leaving 20 bases of the junction unmatched. The CDR3 is 20 residues long. The V gene's germline CDR1 is MGHRA and CDR2 YSYEKL. The CDR3, as DNA: TGCGCCAGCAGCTCCTGGAAAGGAGGGGCTAGCGGGAGACCATACAATGAGCAGTTCTTC. It specifies CASSSWKGGASGRPYNEQFF.

The table lists this clone with a few counts. J is TRBJ2-1 and V is TRBV10-3; D might be TRBD2 (6 bases). Germline V lookup: CDR1 ENHRY, CDR2 SYGVKD. The CDR3 has 11 residues. V was pared by 6 bases and J by 12 bases, with 12 bases between. The CDR3 sequence: CAISATSVQFF. The CDR3 DNA follows: TGTGCCATCAGCGCGACTAGTGTGCAGTTCTTC.

The chain carries TRBV19 and TRBJ1-4, with a weak D call TRBD1 (6 bases). The germline V gene has CDR1 LNHDA and CDR2 SQIVND (reference sequence). The CDR3 is 15 amino acids. V was cut by 9 bases and J by 1 base, with 15 bases left in between. The CDR3 spells CASAVQGITNEKLFF. CDR3 DNA sequence: TGTGCCAGCGCCGTCCAGGGGATAACTAATGAAAAACTGTTTTTT. Supplemented by reference TRBV19 and TRBJ1-4, the full variable domain reads DGGITQSPKYLFRKEGQNVTLSCEQNLNHDAMYWYRQDPGQGLRLIYYSQIVNDFQKGDIAEGYSVSREKKESFPLTVTSAQKNPTAFYLCASAVQGITNEKLFFGSGTQLSVL.

This clone has more than one count but fewer than ten. This specimen includes other DNA sequences encoding the same CDR3. V usage is TRBV2 and J usage is TRBJ1-5; D gene ambiguous. Germline V gives CDR1 SNHLY, CDR2 FYNNEI. The ends were cut back, 7 bases at V and 2 bases at J, with 12 bases in the middle. CDR3 size: 14 residues. In DNA, the CDR3 is TGTGCCAGCACCCTTCTTGGGGGCAATCAGCCCCAGCATTTT. Residues: CASTLLGGNQPQHF. Using reference TRBV2 and TRBJ1-5 for the parts outside the CDR3, the full variable domain is EPEVTQTPSHQVTQMGQEVILRCVPISNHLYFYWYRQILGQKVEFLVSFYNNEISEKSEIFDDQFSVERPDGSNFTLKIRSTKLEDSAMYFCASTLLGGNQPQHFGDGTRLSIL.

This chain connects TRBV7-3 to TRBJ1-1, with D unclear. Trimming cost V 1 base and J 1 base, with 10 bases left between them. The CDR3 is made up of 15 amino acids. CDR1 and CDR2 (germline): SGHTA, FQGTGA. The CDR3 here is CASSLSGQENTEAFF. The CDR3 region has the DNA TGTGCCAGCAGCTTAAGCGGTCAGGAGAACACTGAAGCTTTCTTT.

This rearrangement joins TRBV28 to TRBJ1-2; 7 bases are shared with TRBD1. Germline V gene data show CDR1 as MDHEN and CDR2 as SYDVKM. The CDR3 is 18 amino acids. The V and J ends lost 4 bases and 2 bases, in that order; junction bases with no gene match: 16. CDR3 sequence (DNA): TGTGCCAGCAGTTCCCAGACACCCGGGACAGTACCGAACTATGGCTACACCTTC. As protein: CASSSQTPGTVPNYGYTF.